This T cell receptor (beta chain) was obtained from a study of blood T cell repertoires in COVID-19. Study as a whole: The United States, Italy and Spain were the sources of the acute and convalescent COVID-19 samples.

V was pared by 1 base and J by 3 bases, with 9 bases between. The CDR3 covers 14 residues. Germline V CDR1 and CDR2: SGHDN, FVKESK. Per the study methods: Nucleated cell number was recorded as an estimate derived from reference gene primer amplification. Data came from immunoSEQ multiplex PCR; TCRdb stores just in-frame clones and leaves some out. D and trimming come from the DNA, and the V and J calls and clone size come from that table. The table records roughly 200,000 clones, approximately 85% of them present only once. Only one count was recorded for this clone. This chain joins TRBV14 and TRBJ1-2; D not certain. Source material: peripheral blood. This receptor was identified in an older woman with acute or convalescent COVID-19. The chain's CDR3 is CASSQVGGDYGYTF. Here the CDR3 DNA reads TGTGCCAGCAGCCAAGTAGGCGGAGACTATGGCTACACCTTC.